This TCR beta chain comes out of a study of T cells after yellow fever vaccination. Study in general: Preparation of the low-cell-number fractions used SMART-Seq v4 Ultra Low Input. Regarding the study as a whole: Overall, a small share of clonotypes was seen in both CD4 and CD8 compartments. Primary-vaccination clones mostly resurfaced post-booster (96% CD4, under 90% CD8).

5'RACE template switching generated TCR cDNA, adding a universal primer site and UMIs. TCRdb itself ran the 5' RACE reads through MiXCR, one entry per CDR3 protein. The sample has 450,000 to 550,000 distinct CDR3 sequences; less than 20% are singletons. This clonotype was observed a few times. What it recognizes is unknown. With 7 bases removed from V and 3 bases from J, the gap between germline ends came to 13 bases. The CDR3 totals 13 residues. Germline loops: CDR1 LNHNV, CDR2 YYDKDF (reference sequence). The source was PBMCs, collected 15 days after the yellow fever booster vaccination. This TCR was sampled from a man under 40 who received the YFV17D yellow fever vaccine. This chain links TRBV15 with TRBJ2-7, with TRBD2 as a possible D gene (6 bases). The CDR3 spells CATTGPEGYEQYF. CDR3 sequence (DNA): TGTGCCACCACGGGACCGGAGGGCTACGAGCAGTACTTC.